The T cell receptor (beta chain) under discussion was sequenced for a study of graft-versus-host responses after intestinal transplantation (dated by TCRdb to the early 2020s). Background for the entire study: The transplants that recipients got were multivisceral, liver-intestinal, or isolated intestinal. All recipients received anti-thymocyte globulin induction followed by maintenance tacrolimus and steroids for around three years. Bulk TCR-beta CDR3 sequencing was used to track graft-versus-host and host-versus-graft alloreactive T cell clones in the graft, circulation and bone marrow after intestinal transplantation. To identify alloreactive clones, pre-transplant mixed lymphocyte reaction products were sequenced and compared with unstimulated pre-transplant donor and recipient T cells. The cohort enrolled 20 to 30 intestinal transplant recipients including one retransplant, and 3 patients lacking pretransplant specimens were excluded. Donor T cell macrochimerism was defined as a peak of at least 4% donor T cells among recipient peripheral blood mononuclear cells. Rather than being sequenced by the commercial service, samples from a few later patients were sequenced in-house on an Illumina MiSeq and processed with MiXCR.

Results and caveats for the whole study, not just this receptor: GvH clones turned up in recipient bone marrow, with some appearing earlier in ileal mucosa or blood, a pattern consistent with an intestinal mucosal origin. In patients with donor T cell macrochimerism, the allografts had high GvH to HvG T cell clonal ratios. Conclusions were limited by the relatively low number and heterogeneity of intestinal transplant patients. Early after transplant, peak levels of circulating GvH clones were associated with declines in HvG clones.

Library generation was performed with the immunoSEQ multiplex PCR assay. For most patients, genomic DNA was isolated with the Qiagen DNeasy Blood and Tissue Kit and shipped frozen to Adaptive Biotechnologies for TCR sequencing. For most patients, high-throughput TCR-beta CDR3 sequencing of genomic DNA was performed by Adaptive Biotechnologies. On the authors' methods: TCR sequencing data for over 15 patients were retrieved from Adaptive's ImmunoSEQ software; three other patients were processed with MiXCR and VDJtools. CD4 versus CD8 sorting errors were corrected by removing sequences found in both subsets at a frequency ratio below 5:1. Because the origin of CDR3 nucleotide sequences shared between donor and recipient could not be assigned, those sequences were removed. At least 2-fold expansion over unstimulated cells and a minimum CFSE-low frequency of 0.002% (template counts) or 0.001% (read counts) were required for clones to be classified as alloreactive. Mappable clones were those detected in sequenced pre-transplant spleen, lymph node, or MLR CFSE-low populations of the donor or recipient. The cumulative frequency of alloreactive clones was calculated as a percentage of all sequences, weighted by copy number. The table was pulled from immuneACCESS by TCRdb, which kept in-frame rearrangements only. Such tables lose some clones; where checked, under half of the loss comes from unresolved V genes, and the rest has no known cause. V and J calls and clone size follow that table, whereas D and trimming were derived from the DNA. The sample yields 80,000 to 95,000 clones; around 93% were counted once. The ten largest clones add up to 1.5% to 2.5% of the sample.

As concerns this clone: What antigen it recognizes has not been identified. Qualities for individual bases were not recorded, and no much larger clone is one base off.

The sample's time point label, decoded: cells obtained before transplantation from donor or recipient. CD3+CD4+ and CD3+CD8+ populations were FACS-sorted from unstimulated pre-transplant donor and recipient cells taken from spleen or lymph nodes. The CDR3, from cysteine to phenylalanine, totals 15 residues. Just the 45-base CDR3 DNA is kept, in frame starting at base 1. The CDR1 and CDR2 encoded by the germline V gene are SGHTA and FQGNSA. Deletion took 3 bases off V and 2 bases off J, with a span of 13 bases between the germline ends. The specimen was unstimulated CD8+ T cells sorted from spleen or lymph node cells, collected before intestinal transplant. The V and J segments used are TRBV7-2 and TRBJ1-2; the D gene is possibly TRBD1, with 5 bases matching. This TCR was sampled from a human donor who received an intestinal transplant. The nucleotide sequence is given as TGTGCCAGCAGCTTTTCTGGAGGGACGAACTATGGCTACACCTTC. This is translated as CASSFSGGTNYGYTF.